This TCR beta chain is drawn from a study of a mutant IDH1 vaccine in newly diagnosed glioma. Study at large: Vaccines were begun 4-6 weeks after radiotherapy alone, or with temozolomide cycles.

Described time point: week 5, during vaccination. Vaccination used 300 ug of mutant IDH1 20-mer peptide per dose, with topical imiquimod. Notes on this clone: Its specificity is unknown.

V dropped 5 bases and J dropped 6 bases, with 14 bases sitting between them. The CDR3 runs 13 residues. CDR1 is GTSNPN, CDR2 SVGIG, per germline (reference sequence). Repertoires were generated with immunoSEQ multiplex PCR, while TCRdb's copy carries only in-frame clones and drops some. The table lists some 33,000 clones, roughly 56% of them singletons. The sample here was PBMCs, taken from a glioma patient whose treatment included an IDH1 peptide vaccine. This clonotype originated in a young woman with glioma. This chain connects TRBV30 to TRBJ1-5; possibly TRBD1 for D (6 bases). For the CDR3, the DNA is TGTGCCTGGGATCCAGGGGCATTTCAGCCCCAGCATTTT. Its translation: CAWDPGAFQPQHF. Complete variable domain (other parts from reference TRBV30 and TRBJ1-5): SQTIHQWPATLVQPVGSPLSLECTVEGTSNPNLYWYRQAAGRGLQLLFYSVGIGQISSEVPQNLSASRPQDRQFILSSKKLLLSDSGFYLCAWDPGAFQPQHFGDGTRLSIL.